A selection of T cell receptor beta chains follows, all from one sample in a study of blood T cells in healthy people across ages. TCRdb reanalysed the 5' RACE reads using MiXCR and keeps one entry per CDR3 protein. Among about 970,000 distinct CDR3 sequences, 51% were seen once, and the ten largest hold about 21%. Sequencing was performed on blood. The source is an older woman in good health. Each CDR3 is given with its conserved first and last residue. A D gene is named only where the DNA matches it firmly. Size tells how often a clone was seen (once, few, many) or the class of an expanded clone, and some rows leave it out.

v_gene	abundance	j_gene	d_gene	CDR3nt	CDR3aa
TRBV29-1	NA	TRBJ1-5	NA	TGCAGCGCGCAAGTTCGGGATCAGCCCCAGCATTTT	CSAQVRDQPQHF
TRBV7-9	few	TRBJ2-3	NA	TGTGCCAGCACCGGAGGGGCTAGTACAGATACGCAGTATTTT	CASTGGASTDTQYF
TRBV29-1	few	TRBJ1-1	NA	TGCAGCGTTGGCGCACAGGGCACTGAAGCTTTCTTT	CSVGAQGTEAFF
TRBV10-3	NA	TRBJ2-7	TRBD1	TGTGCCATCAGTGACCCTCGGACAGGGGGGGACTACGAGCAGTACTTC	CAISDPRTGGDYEQYF
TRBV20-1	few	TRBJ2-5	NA	TGCAGTGCTAGAGATCATTTGGAGACCCAGTACTTC	CSARDHLETQYF
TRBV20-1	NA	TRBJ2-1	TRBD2	TGCAGTGCTAGAGCGAAGGGACTAGCGGGAGGGCCTTTCGAGCAGTTCTTC	CSARAKGLAGGPFEQFF
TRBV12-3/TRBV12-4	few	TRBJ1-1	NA	TGTGCCAGCCACCCCCCGCGTTGGGTTACCGGGACGCTAAAGAACACTGAAGCTTTCTTT	CASHPPRWVTGTLKNTEAFF
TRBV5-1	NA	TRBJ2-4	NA	TGCGCCAGCGGGCCGGGACCATCCTCAAACATTCAGTACTTC	CASGPGPSSNIQYF
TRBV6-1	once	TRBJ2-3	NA	TGTGCCAGCAAGACCTACACAGATACGCAGTATTTT	CASKTYTDTQYF
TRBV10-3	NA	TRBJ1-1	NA	TGTGCCATCAGGGGCGGACACGAACACACTGAAGCTTTCTTT	CAIRGGHEHTEAFF
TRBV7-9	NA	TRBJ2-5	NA	TGTGCCATCCTCTGCCGGGAGCGAGGGACCCAGTACTTC	CAILCRERGTQYF
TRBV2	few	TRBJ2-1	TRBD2	TGTGCCAGCGGGGATACCGGGAGGGCCTACAATGAGCAGTTCTTC	CASGDTGRAYNEQFF
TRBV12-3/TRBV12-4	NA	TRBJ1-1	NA	TGTGCCAGCAACTTACGAACAGGGAGGAACACTGAAGCTTTCTTT	CASNLRTGRNTEAFF
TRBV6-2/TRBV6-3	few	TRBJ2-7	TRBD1	TGTGCCAGTTGCGGGACAGGGCTCCGGGAGCAGTACTTC	CASCGTGLREQYF
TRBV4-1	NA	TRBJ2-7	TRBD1	TGCGCCAGCGGCCACCACCGGGACAGGGAGCCGTACGAGCAGTACTTC	CASGHHRDREPYEQYF
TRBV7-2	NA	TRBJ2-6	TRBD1	TGTGCCAGCAGCTTAGCGCTGACAGGGTTCGGGGCCAACGTCCTGACTTTC	CASSLALTGFGANVLTF
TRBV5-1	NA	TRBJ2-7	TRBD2	TGCGCCAGCAGCGAAGATAGCGGGAGGGCCTACGAGCAGTACTTC	CASSEDSGRAYEQYF
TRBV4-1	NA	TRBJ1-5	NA	TGCGCCAGCAGCCAAGAAGCGCAGCCTTATAGCAATCAGCCCCAGCATTTT	CASSQEAQPYSNQPQHF
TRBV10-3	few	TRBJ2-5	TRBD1	TGTGCCATCAGGCGAACAGGGGGCGAACAAGAGACCCAGTACTTC	CAIRRTGGEQETQYF
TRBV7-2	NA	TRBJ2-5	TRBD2	TGTGCCAGCAGCTCCGCCGGGTGGGGGACTAGCGGTACGCGGGGGCAGTACTTC	CASSSAGWGTSGTRGQYF
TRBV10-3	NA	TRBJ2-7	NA	TGTGCCATCAGTGACCCCACCGACAGAATTCCCTACGAGCAGTACTTC	CAISDPTDRIPYEQYF
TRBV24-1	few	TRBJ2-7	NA	TGTGCCACCAGTGATTTTTGGGCGGATGAGCAGTACTTC	CATSDFWADEQYF
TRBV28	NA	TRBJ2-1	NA	TGTGCCAGCACCGAATGGGGCTTGTCAGCGGGTACCAAGACCCAGTTCTTC	CASTEWGLSAGTKTQFF
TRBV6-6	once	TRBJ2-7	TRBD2	TGTGCCAGCGGTCCCGGACTAGCGGGGGCGTCCTACGAGCAGTACTTC	CASGPGLAGASYEQYF
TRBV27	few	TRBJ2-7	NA	TGTGCCAGCAGAGTTGAGACTATCGAGCAGTACTTC	CASRVETIEQYF
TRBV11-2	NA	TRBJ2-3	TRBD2	TGTGCCAGCAGCTTAGATCCTAGCGGGAGTACGCAGTATTTT	CASSLDPSGSTQYF
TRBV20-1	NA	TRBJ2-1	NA	TGCAGTGTCAAAGGGGTGAGGGCCAACCAGCGGTTCTTC	CSVKGVRANQRFF
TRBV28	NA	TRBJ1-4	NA	TGTGCCAGCAGACCAGGGGTTTCTAATGAAAAACTGTTTTTT	CASRPGVSNEKLFF
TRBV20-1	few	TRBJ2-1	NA	TGCAGTGCTAGAGATAGTCTACAGAATGAGCAGTTCTTC	CSARDSLQNEQFF
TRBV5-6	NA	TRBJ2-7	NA	TGTGCCAGCAGCTTGGACGGACAGTTCCCCTACGAGCAGTACTTC	CASSLDGQFPYEQYF
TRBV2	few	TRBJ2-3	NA	TGTGCCAGCAGTGCCCAGGGTCACACAGATACGCAGTATTTT	CASSAQGHTDTQYF
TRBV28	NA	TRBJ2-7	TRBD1	TGTGCCAGCAGAAAAGGGGGACAGGGTGCCTACGAGCAGTACTTC	CASRKGGQGAYEQYF
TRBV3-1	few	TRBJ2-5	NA	TGTGCCAGCAGCGAAACGACAGCAATCCTTTTAGAGACCCAGTACTTC	CASSETTAILLETQYF
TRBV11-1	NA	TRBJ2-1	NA	TGTGCCAGCAGAGATGCAGGGGCCCTTGAGCAGTTCTTC	CASRDAGALEQFF
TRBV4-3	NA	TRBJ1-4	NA	TGCGCCAGCAGCCTATCCAGGGGCACAAATGAAAAACTGTTTTTT	CASSLSRGTNEKLFF
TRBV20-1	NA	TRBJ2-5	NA	TGCAGTGCAGTCCGGTCCCCCCAAGAGACCCAGTACTTC	CSAVRSPQETQYF
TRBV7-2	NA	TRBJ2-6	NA	TGTGCCAGCAGCTTAGTATCACAGGGCACTGGGGCCAACGTCCTGACTTTC	CASSLVSQGTGANVLTF
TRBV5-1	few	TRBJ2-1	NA	TGCGCCAGCAGCTTGAGAATCCACTCCTACAATGAGCAGTTCTTC	CASSLRIHSYNEQFF
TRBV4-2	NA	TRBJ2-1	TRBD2	TGTGCCAGCAGCCAAGAGCCCTTCGTAGAGACTAGCGGGCGGGGTGAGCAGTTCTTC	CASSQEPFVETSGRGEQFF
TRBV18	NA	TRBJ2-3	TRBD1	TGTGCCAGCTCAGCAGGACAGGCCAATACGCAGTATTTT	CASSAGQANTQYF
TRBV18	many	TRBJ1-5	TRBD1	TGTGCCAGCAGCCCGGACAGGGATCAGCCCCAGCATTTT	CASSPDRDQPQHF
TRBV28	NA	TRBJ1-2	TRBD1	TGTGCCAGCGGCAACAGGGGTTGGGACTATGGCTACACCTTC	CASGNRGWDYGYTF
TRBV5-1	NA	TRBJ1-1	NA	TGCGCCAGCAGCATCGGTCTTCAGAATGAAGCTTTCTTT	CASSIGLQNEAFF
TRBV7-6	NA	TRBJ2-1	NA	TGTGCCAGCAGCCTAGACACGCTCACCAGAATCGACAATGAGCAGTTCTTC	CASSLDTLTRIDNEQFF
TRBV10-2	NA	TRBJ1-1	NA	TGCGCCAGCAGTGGATGGACAGAGAACACTGAAGCTTTCTTT	CASSGWTENTEAFF
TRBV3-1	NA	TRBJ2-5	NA	TGTGCCAGCAGCCAAGGATATACCAACAATGAGCAGTACTTC	CASSQGYTNNEQYF
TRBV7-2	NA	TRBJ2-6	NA	TGTGCCAGCAGCAAACAGGTGGCTGGGGCCAACGTCCTGACTTTC	CASSKQVAGANVLTF
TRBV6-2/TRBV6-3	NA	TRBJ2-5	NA	TGTGCCAGCAGTCACTTGACAGAGCCCCGAGAGACCCAGTACTTC	CASSHLTEPRETQYF